These 15 T cell receptor beta chains came from one sample sequenced in a study of T cell responses to AZD1222 COVID-19 vaccine. Assay used: immunoSEQ multiplex PCR; TCRdb lists only in-frame clones, some missing. The sample has around 97,000 clones; about 92% are singletons. This specimen consisted of peripheral blood, obtained on day 0 of AZD1222 vaccination. Receptor source: an adult in good health.

The chain carries TRBV3-1 (or the pseudogene TRBV3-2) and TRBJ2-2, with D maybe TRBD1 (5 bases). CDR3 length: 14 residues. The germline gives CDR1 LGHDT, CDR2 YNNKEL (reference sequence). Trimming left V 1 base short and J 6 bases short, with 9 bases between. The CDR3 nucleotides are TGTGCCAGCAGCCAAGGGGGCGGTCCCGGGGAGCTGTTTTTT. Residues: CASSQGGGPGELFF.

J is TRBJ1-6 and V is TRBV30; 7 nucleotides line up with TRBD1. Germline V CDR1 and CDR2: GTSNPN, SVGIG (reference sequence). With V trimmed by 3 bases and J by 9 bases, 14 bases remained unmatched. The CDR3 runs to 16 residues. CDR3 sequence reads: CAWRMGGGKGTSPLHF. In DNA form, the CDR3 reads TGTGCCTGGAGAATGGGAGGGGGCAAAGGGACTTCACCCCTCCACTTT.

The chain uses TRBV14 and TRBJ1-1; D gene uncertain. Germline V gives CDR1 SGHDN, CDR2 FVKESK. The CDR3 spans 12 residues. V gave up 0 bases and J gave up 5 bases, with 4 bases separating them. DNA for the CDR3: TGTGCCAGCAGCCAAGAGCAAACTGAAGCTTTCTTT. This sequence encodes CASSQEQTEAFF.

This chain joins TRBV6-5 and TRBJ2-2, with 9 bases aligning to TRBD2. The CDR3 contains 15 residues. Per the germline V gene, CDR1 is MNHEY and CDR2 is SVGAGI. The V and J ends lost 5 bases and 4 bases, in that order; junction bases with no gene match: 5. CDR3 loop: CASSHSGGGTGELFF. The CDR3 DNA sequence: TGTGCCAGCAGTCATAGCGGGGGTGGCACCGGGGAGCTGTTTTTT.

V and J are TRBV19 and TRBJ1-6; D not resolved. CDR1 and CDR2 (germline): LNHDA, SQIVND (reference sequence). V lost 5 bases and J lost 9, with 14 bases in between. The CDR3 covers 14 residues. The CDR3 DNA is TGTGCCAGTAGTCCAGCCGGGGAGGGTTCACCCCTCCACTTT. Translation: CASSPAGEGSPLHF.

The J gene is TRBJ2-5, the V gene TRBV5-1; D is perhaps TRBD2 (5 bases). The CDR3 is 16 amino acids. Trimming shortened V by 0 bases and J by 2 bases, and 14 bases separated the two germline ends. Germline lookup yields CDR1 SGHRS and CDR2 YFSETQ. CDR3 sequence (DNA): TGCGCCAGCAGCTTGGACGGACGACGAGGGCAAGAGACCCAGTACTTC. Amino acids: CASSLDGRRGQETQYF.

The rearrangement uses TRBV28 and TRBJ2-2; no reliable D call. Trimming stripped 2 bases from V and 6 bases from J, with 4 bases between. Germline CDR1 MDHEN, CDR2 SYDVKM. The CDR3 contains 12 residues. The CDR3 loop reads CASSLRAGELFF. Here the CDR3 DNA reads TGTGCCAGCAGTTTACGGGCCGGGGAGCTGTTTTTT. The full variable domain, in which reference TRBV28 and TRBJ2-2 provide the parts outside the CDR3, is DVKVTQSSRYLVKRTGEKVFLECVQDMDHENMFWYRQDPGLGLRLIYFSYDVKMKEKGDIPEGYSVSREKKERFSLILESASTNQTSMYLCASSLRAGELFFGEGSRLTVL.

This clone has just one count. The chain uses TRBV4-1 and TRBJ1-4; D ambiguous. The germline CDR1 and CDR2 sequences are MGHRA and YSYEKL. The CDR3 is 15 amino acids. Trimming took off 2 bases at V and 6 bases at J, with 13 bases between the two ends. This CDR3 reads CASSQRSGVDEKLFF. CDR3 DNA: TGCGCCAGCAGCCAAAGGTCCGGGGTCGATGAAAAACTGTTTTTT.

Written as DNA, the CDR3 is TGCAGCGTTGAAGATGGGATCGCTAGCGGGGGGGCCGCGGAGCAGTTCTTC. Translated, it gives CSVEDGIASGGAAEQFF. The chain employs TRBV29-1 and TRBJ2-1, with 12 bases matching TRBD2. Germline V gene sequence: CDR1 SQVTM, CDR2 ANQGSEA. The CDR3 is 17 amino acids. Germline trimming cut 0 bases from V and 10 bases from J; bases unmatched to any gene: 13.

This chain links TRBV4-2 with TRBJ2-5; 7 bases line up with TRBD2. In germline, CDR1 is LGHNA, CDR2 YNFKEQ. Trimming at V came to 0 bases and at J to 3 bases, leaving 4 bases not matched to a gene. There are 15 residues in the CDR3. CDR3 amino acids: CASSQDRSGEETQYF. CDR3 bases: TGTGCCAGCAGCCAAGATAGGAGCGGGGAAGAGACCCAGTACTTC.

The chain recombines TRBV10-3 with TRBJ1-1, with D perhaps TRBD1 (6 bases). The length of the CDR3 is 13 residues. CDR1 is ENHRY and CDR2 is SYGVKD in the germline V gene. V lost 6 bases and J lost 3, with 11 bases in between. Here the CDR3 reads CAISGGRDTEAFF. The CDR3 coding sequence is TGTGCCATCAGCGGGGGCAGGGACACTGAAGCTTTCTTT.

V usage is TRBV29-1 and J usage is TRBJ1-2; 7 bases agree with TRBD1. This CDR3 has 13 residues. With 4 bases clipped from V and 8 bases from J, the junction kept 10 bases outside the gene matches. Germline CDR1 and CDR2: SQVTM and ANQGSEA. DNA for the CDR3: TGCAGCGTTGGTTTGGACAGGTTAGAGGGCTACACCTTC. Amino acids: CSVGLDRLEGYTF.

The CDR3 reads CASSQDTATYEQYF. CDR3 bases: TGCGCCAGCAGCCAAGATACGGCAACCTACGAGCAGTACTTC. This chain connects TRBV4-3 to TRBJ2-7; D is ambiguous. Germline lookup yields CDR1 LGHNA and CDR2 YSLEER. Deletions cut 0 bases from V and 2 bases from J, with 8 bases between. There are 14 residues in the CDR3.

V is TRBV4-1 and J is TRBJ1-3; 12 nucleotides agree with TRBD1. The CDR3 has 18 residues. J lost 3 bases, V lost 5 bases, and 11 bases had no gene match. Germline V CDR1 and CDR2: MGHRA, YSYEKL. The CDR3, as DNA: TGCGCCAGCAGCTTGACCCCCGGGACAGGGGGCTATGGAAACACCATATATTTT. Translating it yields CASSLTPGTGGYGNTIYF.

The chain links TRBV27 to TRBJ1-6, with D hard to call. The germline CDR1 and CDR2 sequences are MNHEY and SMNVEV (reference sequence). This CDR3 is built from 12 residues. Trimming shortened V by 7 bases and J by 9 bases, and 10 bases separated the two germline ends. CDR3 protein: CASKIQRSPLHF. CDR3 coding DNA: TGTGCCAGCAAGATCCAACGTTCACCCCTCCACTTT.